This entry features one T cell receptor (beta chain) sequence. The data belong to a study of blood T cell repertoires in COVID-19. Produced via immunoSEQ multiplex PCR; TCRdb's table is partial and in-frame only. The data contain fewer than 350,000 clones, approximately 90% of them singletons. This CDR3 has 11 residues. Trimming shortened V by 4 bases and J by 6 bases, and 5 bases separated the two germline ends. CDR1 and CDR2 (germline): MNHEY, SVGAGI. The chain is built from TRBV6-5 and TRBJ2-3, with D possibly matching TRBD2 (5 bases). The sample consisted of PBMCs or T cells enriched from blood (not recorded which). This sequence originates from a woman between 35 and 50 years old with acute COVID-19. CDR3 loop: CASSWRDTQYF. The CDR3 nucleotides are TGTGCCAGCAGTTGGAGGGATACGCAGTATTTT.